This T cell receptor beta chain was sequenced in a study of cytotoxic CD8 clonotypes in ibrutinib-treated CLL. Targeted sequencing depth ranged from 1 in 200,000 to 1 in 1 million T cells. Method: immunoSEQ multiplex PCR; TCRdb's copy keeps in-frame clones and lacks some. The sample lists around 200,000 clones, just over 70% seen once, with roughly 6.4% in the top ten. This clone has a single count. This receptor was obtained from a human donor with chronic lymphocytic leukemia. The sample here was PBMCs, taken after 12 months of ibrutinib treatment.

For the CDR3, the DNA is TGTGCCAGCAGCTTGACTAGCGGGGCCGGGGGGACGCAGTATTTT. Translating it yields CASSLTSGAGGTQYF. The chain carries TRBV9 and TRBJ2-3; 11 bases match TRBD2. The CDR3 is made up of 15 amino acids. Trimming removed 4 bases from V and 9 bases from J; junction bases left unmatched: 10. Germline values: CDR1 SGDLS, CDR2 YYNGEE. Looking up the rest from reference TRBV9 and TRBJ2-3 gives the full variable domain: DSGVTQTPKHLITATGQRVTLRCSPRSGDLSVYWYQQSLDQGLQFLIQYYNGEERAKGNILERFSAQQFPDLHSELNLSSLELGDSALYFCASSLTSGAGGTQYFGPGTRLTVL.